Listed below are T cell receptor beta chains from one sample, sequenced in a study of T cell repertoires in cytomegalovirus infection. Antigen specificity for these receptors is unknown. In TCRdb, the reads were re-called with MiXCR into one record per CDR3 protein. The sample carries around 770,000 distinct CDR3 sequences, 25% to 35% recorded once. The sample in question was cultured CD8+ T cells from PBMCs, obtained from culture after CMV antigen stimulation. These receptors all stem from a human donor in good health (CMV status not recorded). Some clones in this sample may be carry-over from other donors' samples. The CDR3 runs from the conserved cysteine through the conserved F or W. The order of the fields is D gene, clone size, V gene, J gene, CDR3 DNA, CDR3 protein. The D gene is left open where the match is weak. The size field is filled for only some rows; it gives once, few, many or a size class.

d_call: NA; clone_size: many; v_call: TRBV7-2; j_call: TRBJ2-1; cdr3_nt: TGTGCCAGCAGGGAGTGGAGCGTCGCTGAGCAGTTCTTC; cdr3_aa: CASREWSVAEQFF
d_call: NA; clone_size: NA; v_call: TRBV6-1; j_call: TRBJ2-4; cdr3_nt: TGTGCCAGCAGTGAAGTCTCAGGGTTGAATATTGCCAAAAACATTCAGTACTTC; cdr3_aa: CASSEVSGLNIAKNIQYF
d_call: TRBD2; clone_size: NA; v_call: TRBV5-1; j_call: TRBJ2-1; cdr3_nt: TGCGCCAGCAGCTTGGAAAGGTTCGTGGGACTACACGGCCCCTATGAGCAGTTCTTC; cdr3_aa: CASSLERFVGLHGPYEQFF
d_call: NA; clone_size: few; v_call: TRBV29-1; j_call: TRBJ2-3; cdr3_nt: TGCAGCGGCGGGACAGCCGACACAACTAGCACAGATACGCAGTATTTT; cdr3_aa: CSGGTADTTSTDTQYF
d_call: NA; clone_size: NA; v_call: TRBV19; j_call: TRBJ1-1; cdr3_nt: TGTGCCAGTAGTATAAATCCAGGGGTCACTGAAGCTTTCTTT; cdr3_aa: CASSINPGVTEAFF
d_call: TRBD2; clone_size: many; v_call: TRBV12-3/TRBV12-4; j_call: TRBJ2-1; cdr3_nt: TGTGCCAGCAGTCCTGCGGGGGGCAGCTACAATGAGCAGTTCTTC; cdr3_aa: CASSPAGGSYNEQFF
d_call: NA; clone_size: NA; v_call: TRBV29-1; j_call: TRBJ1-3; cdr3_nt: TGCAGCGTCGAACAGGTGTCGTTCTCTGGAAACACCATATATTTT; cdr3_aa: CSVEQVSFSGNTIYF
d_call: NA; clone_size: few; v_call: TRBV19; j_call: TRBJ2-1; cdr3_nt: TGTGCCAGTAGTATGTTGAAGGACAGCTTGAATGAGCAGTTCTTC; cdr3_aa: CASSMLKDSLNEQFF
d_call: NA; clone_size: NA; v_call: TRBV5-6; j_call: TRBJ2-7; cdr3_nt: TGTGCCAGCAGCTGGGTAGACGAGCAGTACTTC; cdr3_aa: CASSWVDEQYF
d_call: NA; clone_size: few; v_call: TRBV12-5; j_call: TRBJ2-3; cdr3_nt: TGTGCTAGTGCTATAACAGGGAATCCCCCAGATACGCAGTATTTT; cdr3_aa: CASAITGNPPDTQYF
d_call: TRBD1; clone_size: NA; v_call: TRBV7-6; j_call: TRBJ2-1; cdr3_nt: TGTGCCAGCAGCGAGGGACAGTGGGATGGAGAGCAGTTCTTC; cdr3_aa: CASSEGQWDGEQFF